This is a list of T cell receptor beta chains from one sample in a study of T cell responses to AZD1222 COVID-19 vaccine. The data were produced by immunoSEQ multiplex PCR, yet TCRdb's version contains in-frame clones alone and is incomplete. The data contain around 31,000 clones, about 89% of them singletons. The sample consisted of peripheral blood, taken on day 0 of AZD1222 vaccination. Source of these receptors: an adult in good health. Each CDR3 is given without its conserved first and last residue. D genes are given only for firm matches.

CDR3: ASRGNYNSPLH
D: .
length: 11
V: TRBV19

CDR3: ASSPSGGNTIY
D: .
length: 11
V: TRBV7-2

CDR3: ASSFDQGNIVY
D: .
length: 11
V: TRBV11-2

CDR3: ASSQDRASNQPQH
D: TRBD1
length: 13
V: TRBV16

CDR3: ASSLLARGTDTQY
D: .
length: 13
V: TRBV5-1

CDR3: ASSSNPTLGRAGAAPA
D: .
length: 16
V: TRBV11-2

CDR3: SASWDSGTQETQY
D: TRBD2
length: 13
V: TRBV20-1

CDR3: ASRAGFEAF
D: .
length: 9
V: TRBV6-5

CDR3: ASRAYTSGVQETQY
D: TRBD2
length: 14
V: TRBV27

CDR3: SVLGLAGGRVEETQY
D: TRBD2
length: 15
V: TRBV29-1

CDR3: ASSQEVVSSPLH
D: .
length: 12
V: TRBV14

CDR3: ASSLRAYNEQF
D: .
length: 11
V: TRBV5-1

CDR3: ASSLALGSSGEQY
D: .
length: 13
V: TRBV7-2

CDR3: ASSPGGKGQPQH
D: .
length: 12
V: TRBV18

CDR3: ASSLQGQETQY
D: .
length: 11
V: TRBV7-2

CDR3: ASSLSEKLF
D: .
length: 9
V: TRBV12-3/TRBV12-4

CDR3: ASLLAYNSPLH
D: .
length: 11
V: TRBV2

CDR3: ASTGLAGYNEQF
D: TRBD2
length: 12
V: TRBV7-2

CDR3: ASSLSGGYNEQF
D: .
length: 12
V: TRBV11-2

CDR3: ASSQESGRGYEQY
D: TRBD1
length: 13
V: TRBV4-2

CDR3: ASSLAGRSNQPQH
D: .
length: 13
V: TRBV5-8

CDR3: ASSHLRGEETQY
D: TRBD2
length: 12
V: TRBV3-1/TRBV3-2

CDR3: ASSGAGNEQF
D: .
length: 10
V: TRBV10-2

CDR3: ASSITGIDQPQH
D: .
length: 12
V: TRBV19

CDR3: ASSLLAGVSTETQY
D: TRBD2
length: 14
V: TRBV7-2

CDR3: ASMQGETQY
D: .
length: 9
V: TRBV6-5

CDR3: ASSSTGGTSNEQF
D: TRBD1
length: 13
V: TRBV11-3

CDR3: ASSRTGASIDGNSPLH
D: TRBD1
length: 16
V: TRBV6-6

CDR3: ASSPPDREGYT
D: TRBD1
length: 11
V: TRBV18

CDR3: ASTSTIEAF
D: .
length: 9
V: TRBV10-2

CDR3: ASSIAFTGNYEQY
D: .
length: 13
V: TRBV27

CDR3: ATAGGAGELF
D: TRBD2
length: 10
V: TRBV24-1

CDR3: ASRSTGAPNYGYT
D: TRBD1
length: 13
V: TRBV19

CDR3: ASSPPSVQETQY
D: .
length: 12
V: TRBV18

CDR3: ASSTIRPRYEGTEAF
D: .
length: 15
V: TRBV7-9

CDR3: ASREGSNQPQH
D: .
length: 11
V: TRBV6-5

CDR3: ASSGGPGGYT
D: .
length: 10
V: TRBV25-1

CDR3: ASRGTGYTGELF
D: TRBD1
length: 12
V: TRBV11-3

CDR3: ASGLGGLAF
D: .
length: 9
V: TRBV12-5

CDR3: ASSQNSQGLSSYNSPLH
D: .
length: 17
V: TRBV4-3

CDR3: ASSGTGNTGELF
D: TRBD1
length: 12
V: TRBV5-4

CDR3: ASSLGPSGVTGELF
D: TRBD2
length: 14
V: TRBV5-1

CDR3: ASSQSPSGDSFTDTQY
D: TRBD2
length: 16
V: TRBV3-1/TRBV3-2

CDR3: ASSQDRGGGRTGELF
D: .
length: 15
V: TRBV4-1

CDR3: ASSLEGFTEAF
D: .
length: 11
V: TRBV5-5

CDR3: ASKGGQGRYEQY
D: TRBD1
length: 12
V: TRBV10-2

CDR3: AVRGGRDTEAF
D: .
length: 11
V: TRBV30

CDR3: ASSLGDRDNSPLH
D: TRBD1
length: 13
V: TRBV5-6

CDR3: ASSSQDRSYNEQF
D: TRBD1
length: 13
V: TRBV9

CDR3: ASSQDRGRSDTQY
D: TRBD1
length: 13
V: TRBV3-1/TRBV3-2

CDR3: ASSPRADTGELF
D: .
length: 12
V: TRBV19

CDR3: ASSQAGSLGAF
D: .
length: 11
V: TRBV14

CDR3: ASSLALGDRAYEQY
D: TRBD1
length: 14
V: TRBV7-9